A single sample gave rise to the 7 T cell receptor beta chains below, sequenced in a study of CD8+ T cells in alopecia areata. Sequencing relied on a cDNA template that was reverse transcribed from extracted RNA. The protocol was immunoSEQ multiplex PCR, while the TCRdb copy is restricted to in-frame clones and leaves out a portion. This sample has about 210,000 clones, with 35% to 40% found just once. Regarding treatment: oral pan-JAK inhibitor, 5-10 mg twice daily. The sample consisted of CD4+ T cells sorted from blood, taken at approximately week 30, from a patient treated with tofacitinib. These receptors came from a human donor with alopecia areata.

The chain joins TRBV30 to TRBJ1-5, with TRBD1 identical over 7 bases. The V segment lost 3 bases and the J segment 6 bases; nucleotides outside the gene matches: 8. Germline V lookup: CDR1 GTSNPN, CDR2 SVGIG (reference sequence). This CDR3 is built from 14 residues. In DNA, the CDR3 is TGTGCCTGGAGCGCAGGGGGTCAGATTCAGCCCCAGCATTTT. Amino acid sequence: CAWSAGGQIQPQHF. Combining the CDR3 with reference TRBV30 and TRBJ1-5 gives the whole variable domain SQTIHQWPATLVQPVGSPLSLECTVEGTSNPNLYWYRQAAGRGLQLLFYSVGIGQISSEVPQNLSASRPQDRQFILSSKKLLLSDSGFYLCAWSAGGQIQPQHFGDGTRLSIL.

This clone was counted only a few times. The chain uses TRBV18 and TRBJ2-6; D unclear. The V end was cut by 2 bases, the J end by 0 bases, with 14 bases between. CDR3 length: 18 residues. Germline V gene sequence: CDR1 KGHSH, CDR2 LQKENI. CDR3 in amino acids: CASSPNPTRYSGANVLTF. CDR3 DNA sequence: TGTGCCAGCTCACCAAACCCAACCCGTTACTCTGGGGCCAACGTCCTGACTTTC.

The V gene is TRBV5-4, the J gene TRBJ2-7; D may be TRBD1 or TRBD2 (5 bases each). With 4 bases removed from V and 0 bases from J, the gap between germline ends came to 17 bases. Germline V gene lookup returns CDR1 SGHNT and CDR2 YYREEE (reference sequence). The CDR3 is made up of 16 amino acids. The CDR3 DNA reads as TGTGCCAGCAGCGTTAGGGTACGGGGCCACTCCTACGAGCAGTACTTC. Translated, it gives CASSVRVRGHSYEQYF.

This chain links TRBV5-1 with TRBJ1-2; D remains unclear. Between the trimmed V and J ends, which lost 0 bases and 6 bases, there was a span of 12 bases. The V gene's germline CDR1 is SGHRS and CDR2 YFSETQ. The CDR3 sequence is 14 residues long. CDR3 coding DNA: TGCGCCAGCAGCTTGGGGCTTCCCGGGAATGGCTACACCTTC. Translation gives CASSLGLPGNGYTF.

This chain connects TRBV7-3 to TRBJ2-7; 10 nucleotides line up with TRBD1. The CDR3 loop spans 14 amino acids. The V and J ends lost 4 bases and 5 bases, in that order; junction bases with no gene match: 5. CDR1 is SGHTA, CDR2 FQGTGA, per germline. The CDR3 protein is CASSSPGQGHEQYF. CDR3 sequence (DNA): TGTGCCAGCAGCTCCCCGGGACAGGGGCACGAGCAGTACTTC.

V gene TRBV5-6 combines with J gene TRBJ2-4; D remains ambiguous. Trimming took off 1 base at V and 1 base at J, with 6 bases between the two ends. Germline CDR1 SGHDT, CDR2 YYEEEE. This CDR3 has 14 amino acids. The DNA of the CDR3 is TGTGCCAGCAGCTTGAGGCATGCCAAAAACATTCAGTACTTC. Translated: CASSLRHAKNIQYF.

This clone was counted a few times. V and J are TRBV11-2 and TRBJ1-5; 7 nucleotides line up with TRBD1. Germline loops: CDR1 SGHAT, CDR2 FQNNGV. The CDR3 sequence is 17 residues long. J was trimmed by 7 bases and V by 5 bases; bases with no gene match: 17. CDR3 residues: CASSQSTQTGLRQPQHF. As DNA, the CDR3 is TGTGCCAGCAGCCAGAGTACCCAGACAGGGCTCCGGCAGCCCCAGCATTTT.